This entry describes one T cell receptor (beta chain). The data were obtained in a study of CD8+ T cells in alopecia areata. Investigators isolated RNA and reverse transcribed it into cDNA to act as the sequencing template. TCRdb's copy holds only in-frame clones and misses some; the assay was immunoSEQ multiplex PCR. The table shows roughly 130,000 clones, with 58% occurring only once. Alopecia areata patients gave lesional scalp punch biopsies and peripheral blood samples. The CDR3 runs 14 residues. V was trimmed by 0 bases and J by 3 bases, leaving 6 bases between them. Looked up from germline, CDR1 is KGHSH and CDR2 is LQKENI.

This receptor was identified in a human donor with alopecia areata. V and J are TRBV18 and TRBJ1-3; no firm D call. Material: CD4+ T cells sorted from blood, obtained at week 0. In DNA form, the CDR3 reads TGTGCCAGCTCACCACCCGGGGATGGAAACACCATATATTTT. As protein: CASSPPGDGNTIYF.